The 29 T cell receptor beta chains below were found in one sample sequenced in a study of T-cell reconstitution after alpha-beta-depleted transplantation in children. Construction of the TCRbeta library involved unique molecular identifiers. TCRdb itself ran the PCR reads through MiXCR, one entry per CDR3 protein. The data hold 480,000 or so distinct CDR3 sequences, with 10% to 13% observed a single time. Specimen: PBMCs, collected before TCRalphabeta/CD19-depleted stem cell transplant. These receptors all stem from a child aged 2-9 years with inherited bone marrow failure, due to receive a stem cell transplant.

In its sample, this clonotype was seen a few times. This chain links TRBV19 with TRBJ2-2; perhaps D is TRBD1 or TRBD2 (6 bases each). From germline, CDR1 is LNHDA and CDR2 SQIVND (reference sequence). The CDR3 has 20 residues. Trimming shortened V by 9 bases and J by 3 bases, and 32 bases separated the two germline ends. CDR3 protein: CASSDSVAERSETDTGELFF. In DNA, the CDR3 is TGTGCCAGCTCGGACAGTGTAGCGGAACGTAGCGAAACGGACACCGGGGAGCTGTTTTTT.

About this clonotype: With a much larger clone just one base away, this may be a read error. The chain has TRBV4-1 and TRBJ2-1; D remains ambiguous. The germline V gene encodes CDR1 MGHRA and CDR2 YSYEKL. The CDR3 totals 15 residues. V shed 8 bases and J shed 1 base, with 15 bases lying between them. CDR3 sequence: CASGLGSRSYNEQFF. As DNA, the CDR3 is TGCGCCAGCGGCCTTGGGTCGAGGTCCTACAATGAGCAGTTCTTC.

This clonotype was detected only a few times. V gene TRBV27 combines with J gene TRBJ2-3; unclear D gene. The germline V gene encodes CDR1 MNHEY and CDR2 SMNVEV (reference sequence). The CDR3 consists of 15 residues. Deletions cut 6 bases from V and 2 bases from J, with 15 bases between. This chain's CDR3 is CASSLLGSHTDTQYF. DNA of the CDR3: TGTGCCAGCAGCCTCTTGGGGTCTCACACAGATACGCAGTATTTT.

J is TRBJ2-7 and V is TRBV27; D remains ambiguous. With 5 bases removed from V and 5 bases from J, the gap between germline ends came to 1 base. Looked up from germline, CDR1 is MNHEY and CDR2 is SMNVEV (reference sequence). The CDR3 is 9 amino acids. The CDR3 DNA sequence: TGTGCCAGCAGTGACGAGCAGTACTTC. It encodes CASSDEQYF.

This clonotype was observed at least ten times. The V call is TRBV27, the J call TRBJ2-1, with D tentatively TRBD2 (6 bases). V was cut by 3 bases and J by 4 bases, with 13 bases left in between. CDR3 length equals 15 residues. The germline gives CDR1 MNHEY, CDR2 SMNVEV (reference sequence). CDR3 bases: TGTGCCAGCAGTTTTGGACTATCGATTTACAATGAGCAGTTCTTC. It encodes CASSFGLSIYNEQFF.

This clonotype came up a few times. This sequence joins TRBV5-6 and TRBJ1-1; D is perhaps TRBD1 (6 bases). Per germline, CDR1 SGHDT and CDR2 YYEEEE. Trimming took off 2 bases at V and 3 bases at J, with 11 bases between the two ends. The CDR3 extends over 14 amino acids. The CDR3 nucleotides read TGTGCCAGCAGCTTTATTCCAGGGGACACTGAAGCTTTCTTT. Protein product: CASSFIPGDTEAFF.

This clonotype was seen at least ten times. This sequence joins TRBV19 and TRBJ2-2; the match to TRBD1 covers 9 bases. The CDR3 is made up of 15 amino acids. CDR1 and CDR2 (germline): LNHDA, SQIVND (reference sequence). V shed 3 bases, J shed 6 bases, and the junction held 5 bases outside the gene matches. As DNA, the CDR3 is TGTGCCAGTAGTATCGGGACAGGGCTGGCCGGGGAGCTGTTTTTT. This sequence encodes CASSIGTGLAGELFF.

In regard to this clonotype: A clone one base away is much larger, so this may be a read error. V is TRBV6-2 or TRBV6-3 and J is TRBJ2-1; the D is unclear. V lost 2 bases to trimming and J lost 5 bases, with 10 bases between them. In germline, CDR1 is MNHEY, CDR2 SVGEGT. CDR3 length equals 14 residues. The CDR3 DNA is TGTGCCAGCAGTTACCCTGGCCACGACAATGAGCAGTTCTTC. Amino acid sequence: CASSYPGHDNEQFF.

The table lists this clonotype with many counts. This sequence joins TRBV12-3 or TRBV12-4 and TRBJ2-1; 7 nucleotides match TRBD1. Unmatched junction bases numbered 7, after V lost 6 bases and J lost 14 bases. The CDR3 spans 11 residues. The CDR3 reads CASRTDRAKFF. The CDR3 coding sequence is TGTGCCAGCAGGACCGACAGGGCAAAGTTCTTC.

Here the CDR3 reads CSAGPSGRGGNEQFF. The CDR3 nucleotides read TGCAGTGCCGGCCCGAGCGGGAGGGGGGGGAATGAGCAGTTCTTC. The chain links TRBV20-1 to TRBJ2-1; the match to TRBD2 covers 10 bases. There are 15 residues in the CDR3. After removal of 6 bases from V and 7 bases from J, the junction contained 12 bases not matched to a gene. The V gene's germline CDR1 is DFQATT and CDR2 SNEGSKA (reference sequence).

This clonotype was picked up a small number of times. V gene TRBV5-1 combines with J gene TRBJ1-1; weak D call: TRBD1 (6 bases). Trimming took off 2 bases at V and 3 bases at J, with 14 bases between the two ends. The length of the CDR3 is 15 residues. CDR1 and CDR2 from the germline V gene are SGHRS and YFSETQ. The CDR3: CASSLFDRLDTEAFF. DNA for the CDR3: TGCGCCAGCAGCTTATTCGACAGGCTTGACACTGAAGCTTTCTTT. The whole variable domain, filled in from reference TRBV5-1 and TRBJ1-1, reads KAGVTQTPRYLIKTRGQQVTLSCSPISGHRSVSWYQQTPGQGLQFLFEYFSETQRNKGNFPGRFSGRQFSNSRSEMNVSTLELGDSALYLCASSLFDRLDTEAFFGQGTRLTVV.

This clonotype occurred many times. The J gene is TRBJ2-7, the V gene TRBV5-1, with 7 bases that match TRBD2. Germline loops: CDR1 SGHRS, CDR2 YFSETQ. The CDR3 sequence is 16 residues long. V lost 7 bases, J lost 6 bases, and 19 bases stayed unmatched. CDR3 bases: TGCGCCAGCTGTATAACCGCGGGAGCCGGGATTCTCGAGCAGTACTTC. Its protein product is CASCITAGAGILEQYF.

This clonotype was observed at least ten times. V and J are TRBV12-5 and TRBJ2-3; D possibly corresponds to TRBD2 (5 bases). Trimming left V 5 bases short and J 1 base short, with 10 bases between. CDR1 and CDR2 (germline): LGHNT, FRNRAP. The CDR3 extends over 14 amino acids. The CDR3 sequence: CASGPGFRTDTQYF. CDR3 bases: TGTGCTAGTGGTCCGGGATTCCGCACAGATACGCAGTATTTT.

The J gene is TRBJ2-3, the V gene TRBV28; TRBD1 matches at 12 bases. This CDR3 has 16 amino acids. Per germline, CDR1 MDHEN and CDR2 SYDVKM. V dropped 5 bases and J dropped 2; count of bases not matched to a gene: 5. The CDR3 reads CASSTGTGGITDTQYF. In DNA, the CDR3 is TGTGCCAGCAGTACAGGGACAGGGGGCATCACAGATACGCAGTATTTT.

V usage is TRBV20-1 and J usage is TRBJ1-1; D not certain. CDR1 is DFQATT and CDR2 is SNEGSKA in the germline V gene (reference sequence). V lost 0 bases, J lost 4 bases, and 6 bases lay in between. CDR3 length: 12 residues. CDR3 residues: CSARDPSTEAFF. The CDR3 nucleotides read TGCAGTGCTAGAGATCCGAGCACTGAAGCTTTCTTT.

The chain joins TRBV19 to TRBJ1-5, with D hard to call. The CDR3 runs to 15 residues. V was shortened by 5 bases and J by 7 bases, with 18 bases between the two germline ends. The germline V gene has CDR1 LNHDA and CDR2 SQIVND (reference sequence). CDR3 in amino acids: CASSREMVAWQPQHF. CDR3 bases: TGTGCCAGTAGTCGCGAAATGGTGGCATGGCAGCCCCAGCATTTT.

V gene TRBV7-6 combines with J gene TRBJ2-3; D unresolved. V shed 11 bases and J shed 2 bases, with 17 bases lying between them. Germline assignment: CDR1 SGHVS and CDR2 FNYEAQ. The CDR3 contains 14 residues. This CDR3 is CACRPTSFTDTQYF. The CDR3 bases are TGTGCCTGCCGCCCCACGTCCTTCACAGATACGCAGTATTTT.

This clonotype was observed at least ten times. This chain links TRBV7-9 with TRBJ2-3; 8 bases match TRBD2. The CDR3 spans 15 residues. The V segment lost 3 bases and the J segment 4 bases; nucleotides outside the gene matches: 6. Germline CDR1 and CDR2: SEHNR and FQNEAQ (reference sequence). In DNA form, the CDR3 reads TGTGCCAGCAGCTTCAGCGGGGGCGCATCAGATACGCAGTATTTT. Amino acids: CASSFSGGASDTQYF.

The sample holds many counts of this clonotype. The rearrangement links TRBV27 to TRBJ2-7; D is undetermined. Germline CDR1 is MNHEY and CDR2 is SMNVEV (reference sequence). The CDR3 totals 13 residues. Trimming removed 3 bases from V and 3 bases from J, with 9 bases in between. Here the CDR3 DNA reads TGTGCCAGCAGTTTCGACACCCGCTACGAGCAGTACTTC. Translation: CASSFDTRYEQYF.

This clonotype has ten or more counts. The rearrangement uses TRBV13 and TRBJ2-1; D gene uncertain. The CDR3 length is 14 residues. CDR1 is PRHDT and CDR2 is FYEKMQ in the germline V gene (reference sequence). V was cut by 1 base and J by 6 bases, with 10 bases left in between. CDR3 sequence reads: CASSLEVTVNEQFF. CDR3 DNA: TGTGCCAGCAGCTTAGAAGTTACAGTCAATGAGCAGTTCTTC.

This clonotype was recorded at least ten times. The V and J genes are TRBV2 and TRBJ2-4; D gene ambiguous. V was pared by 1 base and J by 0 bases, with 7 bases between. The germline V gene has CDR1 SNHLY and CDR2 FYNNEI. This CDR3 comprises 15 residues. The CDR3 nucleotides are TGTGCCAGCAGTGAAGGGTTTATAGCCAAAAACATTCAGTACTTC. Amino acid sequence: CASSEGFIAKNIQYF. The full variable domain, its missing parts supplied by reference TRBV2 and TRBJ2-4, is EPEVTQTPSHQVTQMGQEVILRCVPISNHLYFYWYRQILGQKVEFLVSFYNNEISEKSEIFDDQFSVERPDGSNFTLKIRSTKLEDSAMYFCASSEGFIAKNIQYFGAGTRLSVL.

This clonotype was counted ten times or more. The chain joins TRBV10-1 to TRBJ2-7; weak D call: TRBD1 (5 bases). Trimming removed 8 bases at V and 7 bases at J, with 9 bases between. From germline, CDR1 is WNHNN and CDR2 SYGVQD (reference sequence). The CDR3 is 10 residues long. CDR3 in amino acids: CASGDSEQYF. The CDR3 region has the DNA TGCGCCAGCGGCGACAGTGAGCAGTACTTC.

There are many counts of this clonotype. The CDR3 DNA follows: TGCGCCAGCACCTCTGTCGGCGGGAGCTCCTACAATGAGCAGTTCTTC. Its protein product is CASTSVGGSSYNEQFF. V and J are TRBV4-1 and TRBJ2-1; TRBD2 agrees at 7 bases. The V gene's germline CDR1 is MGHRA and CDR2 YSYEKL. The V segment lost 7 bases and the J segment 0 bases; nucleotides outside the gene matches: 9. The CDR3 loop spans 16 amino acids.

At least ten counts were recorded for this clonotype. The chain is built from TRBV28 and TRBJ2-4; D remains ambiguous. The CDR3 spans 16 residues. Trimming removed 5 bases from V and 0 bases from J, with 14 bases in between. Germline V gene sequence: CDR1 MDHEN, CDR2 SYDVKM. CDR3 sequence reads: CASSKYSDLAKNIQYF. The CDR3 DNA follows: TGTGCCAGCAGTAAATACTCGGACCTAGCCAAAAACATTCAGTACTTC.

The rearrangement joins TRBV18 to TRBJ2-1; no definite D call. Trimming stripped 2 bases from V and 10 bases from J, with 15 bases between. The CDR3 totals 14 residues. Germline CDR1 KGHSH, CDR2 LQKENI. CDR3 nucleotide sequence: TGTGCCAGCTCACCAATGAGTGGTCCCAGAGAGCAGTTCTTC. This translates into CASSPMSGPREQFF.

This clonotype has only a few counts. The rearrangement links TRBV7-9 to TRBJ1-2, with a weak D call TRBD1 (6 bases). Germline lookup yields CDR1 SEHNR and CDR2 FQNEAQ (reference sequence). V was trimmed by 6 bases and J by 0 bases, leaving 14 bases between them. The CDR3 contains 15 residues. In DNA, the CDR3 is TGTGCCAGCAGACCGCGGGGGGCGACTAACTATGGCTACACCTTC. Translated, it gives CASRPRGATNYGYTF.

The chain uses TRBV6-2 or TRBV6-3 and TRBJ1-5, with a possible D match to TRBD1 (5 bases). Deletions cut 5 bases from V and 6 bases from J, with 17 bases between. Germline CDR1 and CDR2: MNHEY and SVGEGT. The CDR3 is made up of 15 amino acids. CDR3: CASSPDSAGGQPQHF. For the CDR3, the DNA is TGTGCCAGCAGTCCCGACTCAGCTGGGGGTCAGCCCCAGCATTTT.

This clonotype was seen at least ten times. The chain uses TRBV7-2 and TRBJ2-1, with 13 nucleotides matching TRBD2. Germline CDR1 is SGHTA and CDR2 is FQGNSA. Trimming cost V 8 bases and J 8 bases; bases outside gene matches: 9. CDR3 length: 15 amino acids. The CDR3 is CASSRTSGRADEQFF. The CDR3 DNA is TGTGCCAGCTCCCGGACTAGCGGGAGAGCGGATGAGCAGTTCTTC.

There are many counts of this clonotype. The chain links TRBV12-3 or TRBV12-4 to TRBJ2-7; possibly TRBD2 for D (5 bases). CDR3 length: 15 residues. Trimming stripped 3 bases from V and 0 bases from J, with 12 bases between. Written as DNA, the CDR3 is TGTGCCAGCAGTTTCGCGGGCCACCGCTCCTACGAGCAGTACTTC. Amino acid sequence: CASSFAGHRSYEQYF.